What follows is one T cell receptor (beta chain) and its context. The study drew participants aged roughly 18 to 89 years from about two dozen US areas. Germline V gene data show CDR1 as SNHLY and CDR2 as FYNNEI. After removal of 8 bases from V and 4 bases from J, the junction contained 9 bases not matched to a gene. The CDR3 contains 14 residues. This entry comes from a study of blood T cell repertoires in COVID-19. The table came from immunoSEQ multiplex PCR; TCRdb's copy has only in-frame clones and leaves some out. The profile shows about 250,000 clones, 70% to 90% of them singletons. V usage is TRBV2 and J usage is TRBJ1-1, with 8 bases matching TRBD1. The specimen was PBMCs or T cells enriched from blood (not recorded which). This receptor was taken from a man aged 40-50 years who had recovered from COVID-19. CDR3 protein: CASGRQGTGTEAFF. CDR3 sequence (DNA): TGTGCCAGCGGCCGACAGGGGACGGGCACTGAAGCTTTCTTT.